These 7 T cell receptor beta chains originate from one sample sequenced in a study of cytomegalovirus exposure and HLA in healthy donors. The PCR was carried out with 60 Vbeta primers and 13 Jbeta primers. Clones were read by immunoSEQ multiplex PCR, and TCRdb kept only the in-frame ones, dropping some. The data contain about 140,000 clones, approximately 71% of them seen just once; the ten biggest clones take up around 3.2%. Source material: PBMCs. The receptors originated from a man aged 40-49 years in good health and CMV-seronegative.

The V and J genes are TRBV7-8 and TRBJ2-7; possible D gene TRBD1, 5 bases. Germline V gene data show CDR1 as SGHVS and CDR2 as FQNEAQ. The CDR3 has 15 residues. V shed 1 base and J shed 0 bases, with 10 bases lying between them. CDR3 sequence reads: CASSLVYRSSYEQYF. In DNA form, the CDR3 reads TGTGCCAGCAGCTTAGTATACAGGTCCTCCTACGAGCAGTACTTC.

The CDR3 loop reads CASSVEGQSNSPLHF. The CDR3 region has the DNA TGTGCCAGCAGCGTAGAGGGACAGTCTAATTCACCCCTCCACTTT. V is TRBV9 and J is TRBJ1-6; 7 bases fit TRBD1. V was pared by 0 bases and J by 6 bases, with 3 bases of the junction left unmatched. The germline CDR1 and CDR2 sequences are SGDLS and YYNGEE. CDR3 length equals 15 residues.

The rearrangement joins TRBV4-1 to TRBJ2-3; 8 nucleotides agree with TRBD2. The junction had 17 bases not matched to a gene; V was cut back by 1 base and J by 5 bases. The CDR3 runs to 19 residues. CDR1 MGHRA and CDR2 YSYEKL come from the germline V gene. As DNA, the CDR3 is TGCGCCAGCAGCCAAGTCGGGGGGGCTGTTTCAGGAAGGGTAGATACGCAGTATTTT. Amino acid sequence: CASSQVGGAVSGRVDTQYF.

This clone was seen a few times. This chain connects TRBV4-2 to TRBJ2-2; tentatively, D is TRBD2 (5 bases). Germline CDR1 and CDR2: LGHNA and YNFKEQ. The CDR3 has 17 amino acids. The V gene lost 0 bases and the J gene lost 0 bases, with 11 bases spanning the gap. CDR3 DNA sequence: TGTGCCAGCAGCCAAGACCGGGGTAGCACGAACACCGGGGAGCTGTTTTTT. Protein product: CASSQDRGSTNTGELFF.

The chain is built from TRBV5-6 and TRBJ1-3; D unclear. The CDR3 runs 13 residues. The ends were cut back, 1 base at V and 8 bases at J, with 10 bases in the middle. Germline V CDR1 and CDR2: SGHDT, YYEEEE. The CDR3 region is CASSLSRGDTIYF. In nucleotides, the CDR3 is TGTGCCAGCAGCTTGAGCCGGGGAGACACCATATATTTT.

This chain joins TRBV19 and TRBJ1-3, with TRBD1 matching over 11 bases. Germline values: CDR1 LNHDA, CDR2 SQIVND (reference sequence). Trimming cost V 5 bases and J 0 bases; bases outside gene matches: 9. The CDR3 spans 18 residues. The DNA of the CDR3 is TGTGCCAGTAGTTCCGGACAGGGGGCCTCATCCTCTGGAAACACCATATATTTT. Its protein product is CASSSGQGASSSGNTIYF.

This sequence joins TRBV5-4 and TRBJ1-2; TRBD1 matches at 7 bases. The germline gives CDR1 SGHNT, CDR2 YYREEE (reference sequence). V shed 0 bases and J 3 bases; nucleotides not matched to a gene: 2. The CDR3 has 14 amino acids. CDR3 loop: CASSLGQGDYGYTF. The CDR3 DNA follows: TGTGCCAGCAGCTTGGGGCAGGGGGACTATGGCTACACCTTC.